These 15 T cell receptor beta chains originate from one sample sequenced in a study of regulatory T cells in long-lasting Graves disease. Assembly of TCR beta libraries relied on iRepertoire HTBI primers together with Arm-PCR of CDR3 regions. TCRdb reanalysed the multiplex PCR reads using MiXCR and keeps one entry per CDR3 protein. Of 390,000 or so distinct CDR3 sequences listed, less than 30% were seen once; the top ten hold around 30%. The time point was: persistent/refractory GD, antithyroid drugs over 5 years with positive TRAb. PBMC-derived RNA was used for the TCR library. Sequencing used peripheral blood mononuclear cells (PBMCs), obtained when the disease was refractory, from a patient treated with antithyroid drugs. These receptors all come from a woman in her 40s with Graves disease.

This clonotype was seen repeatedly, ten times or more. In DNA, the CDR3 is TGTGCCAGCATCGTACCAGGGTCTAGGGGCTACACCTTC. Protein sequence: CASIVPGSRGYTF. V and J are TRBV28 and TRBJ1-2; possibly TRBD1 for D (5 bases). Looked up from germline, CDR1 is MDHEN and CDR2 is SYDVKM. CDR3 size: 13 residues. V lost 7 bases and J 8 bases, leaving 17 bases between the germline ends.

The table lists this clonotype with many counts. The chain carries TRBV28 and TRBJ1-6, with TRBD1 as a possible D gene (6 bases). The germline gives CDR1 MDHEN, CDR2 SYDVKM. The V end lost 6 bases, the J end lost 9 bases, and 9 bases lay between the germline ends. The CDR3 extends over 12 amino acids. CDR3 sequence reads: CASRQGSSPLHF. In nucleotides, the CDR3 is TGTGCCAGCAGACAGGGAAGTTCACCCCTCCACTTT.

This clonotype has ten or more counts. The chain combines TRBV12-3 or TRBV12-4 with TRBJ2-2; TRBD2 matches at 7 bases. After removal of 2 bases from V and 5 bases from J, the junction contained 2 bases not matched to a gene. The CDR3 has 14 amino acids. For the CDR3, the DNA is TGTGCCAGCAGTTTACTGGGGGGGACCGGGGAGCTGTTTTTT. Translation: CASSLLGGTGELFF.

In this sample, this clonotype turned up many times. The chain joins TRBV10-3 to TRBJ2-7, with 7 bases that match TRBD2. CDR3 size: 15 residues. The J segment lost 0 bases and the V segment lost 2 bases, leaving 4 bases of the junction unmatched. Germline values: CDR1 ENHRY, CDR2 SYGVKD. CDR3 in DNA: TGTGCCATCAGTGAGAGCGGGACGGGCTCCTACGAGCAGTACTTC. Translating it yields CAISESGTGSYEQYF.

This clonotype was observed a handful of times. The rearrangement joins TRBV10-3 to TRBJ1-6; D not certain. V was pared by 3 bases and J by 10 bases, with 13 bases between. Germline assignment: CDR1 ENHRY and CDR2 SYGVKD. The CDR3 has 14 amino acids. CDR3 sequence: CAISDSAGSSPLHF. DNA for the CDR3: TGTGCCATCAGTGACTCGGCAGGAAGCTCACCCCTCCACTTT.

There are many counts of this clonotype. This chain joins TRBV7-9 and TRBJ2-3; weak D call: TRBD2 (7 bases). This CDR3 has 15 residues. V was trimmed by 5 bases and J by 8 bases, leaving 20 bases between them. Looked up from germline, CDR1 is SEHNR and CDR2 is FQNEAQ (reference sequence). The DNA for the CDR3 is TGTGCCAGCAGCCATGGGGGCGGGAGAATGTTTACGCAGTATTTT. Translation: CASSHGGGRMFTQYF.

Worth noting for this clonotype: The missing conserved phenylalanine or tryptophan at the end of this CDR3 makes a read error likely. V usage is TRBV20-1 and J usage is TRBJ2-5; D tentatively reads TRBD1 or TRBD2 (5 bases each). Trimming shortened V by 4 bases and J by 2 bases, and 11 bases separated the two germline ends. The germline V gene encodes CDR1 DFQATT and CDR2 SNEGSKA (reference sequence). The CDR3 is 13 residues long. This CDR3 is CSAIVGVQETQYS. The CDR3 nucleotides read TGCAGTGCTATTGTGGGGGTACAAGAGACCCAGTACTCC.

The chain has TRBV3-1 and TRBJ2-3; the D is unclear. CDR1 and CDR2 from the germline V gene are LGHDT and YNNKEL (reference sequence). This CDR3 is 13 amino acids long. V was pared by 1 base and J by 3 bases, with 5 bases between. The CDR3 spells CASSQGRTDTQYF. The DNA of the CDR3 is TGTGCCAGCAGCCAAGGACGGACAGATACGCAGTATTTT.

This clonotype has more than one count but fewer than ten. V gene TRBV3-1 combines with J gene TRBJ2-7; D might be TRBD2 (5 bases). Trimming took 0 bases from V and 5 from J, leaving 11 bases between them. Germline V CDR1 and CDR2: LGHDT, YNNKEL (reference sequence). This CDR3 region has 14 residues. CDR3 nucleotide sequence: TGTGCCAGCAGCCAAGATCCACAGAGGGACGAGCAGTACTTC. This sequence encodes CASSQDPQRDEQYF.

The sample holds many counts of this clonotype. CDR3 loop: CASSSDPREKLFF. The CDR3 nucleotides are TGTGCCAGCTCCTCAGACCCGCGGGAAAAACTGTTTTTT. V gene TRBV6-1 combines with J gene TRBJ1-4; D is undetermined. The CDR3 runs 13 residues. V lost 8 bases and J lost 8, with 15 bases in between. Germline CDR1 and CDR2: MNHNS and SASEGT.

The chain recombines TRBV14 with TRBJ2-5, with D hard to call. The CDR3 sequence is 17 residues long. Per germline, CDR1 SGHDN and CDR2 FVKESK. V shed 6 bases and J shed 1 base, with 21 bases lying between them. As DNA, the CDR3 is TGTGCCAGCAGTCTTAGTGGAATGCGGTGGCGCCAAGAGACCCAGTACTTC. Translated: CASSLSGMRWRQETQYF.

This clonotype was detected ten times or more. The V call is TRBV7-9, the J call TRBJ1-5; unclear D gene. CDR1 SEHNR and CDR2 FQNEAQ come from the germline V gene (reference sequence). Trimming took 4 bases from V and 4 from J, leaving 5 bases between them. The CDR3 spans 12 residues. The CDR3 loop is CASSSRNQPQHF. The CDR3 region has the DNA TGTGCCAGCAGCTCCCGGAATCAGCCCCAGCATTTT.

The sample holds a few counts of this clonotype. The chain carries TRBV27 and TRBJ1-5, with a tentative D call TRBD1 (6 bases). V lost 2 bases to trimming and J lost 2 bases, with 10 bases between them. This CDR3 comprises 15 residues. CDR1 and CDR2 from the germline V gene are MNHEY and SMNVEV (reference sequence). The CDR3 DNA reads TGTGCCAGCAGTTTAAAAGGACAGCGCAATCAGCCCCAGCATTTT. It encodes CASSLKGQRNQPQHF.

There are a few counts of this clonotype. The DNA for the CDR3 is TGTGCCAGCAGCCTCTGGAGGGGCACCGGCACTGAAGCTTTCTTT. It is translated as CASSLWRGTGTEAFF. The V and J genes are TRBV3-1 and TRBJ1-1; a weak D match, TRBD1 (5 bases). Trimming pared 4 bases from V and 4 bases from J, leaving 16 bases between. The CDR3 loop spans 15 amino acids. The germline gives CDR1 LGHDT, CDR2 YNNKEL (reference sequence).

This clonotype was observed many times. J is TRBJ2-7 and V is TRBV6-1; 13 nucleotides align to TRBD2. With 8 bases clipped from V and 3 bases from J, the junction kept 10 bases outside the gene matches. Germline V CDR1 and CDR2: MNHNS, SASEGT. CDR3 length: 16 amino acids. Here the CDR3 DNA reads TGTGCCAGCTCCGGGACTAGCGGGAATCACGGCTACGAGCAGTACTTC. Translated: CASSGTSGNHGYEQYF.